Following are 6 T cell receptor beta chains from one sample sequenced in a study of cytomegalovirus exposure and HLA in healthy donors. TCRdb's copy holds only in-frame clones and misses some; the assay was immunoSEQ multiplex PCR. The sample lists about 400,000 clones, 86% seen once, with under 0.95% in the top ten. Sequenced: PBMCs. The receptors derive from a woman between 18 and 29 years old in good health and CMV-seronegative.

V and J are TRBV27 and TRBJ1-2; 8 nucleotides agree with TRBD1. This CDR3 has 15 residues. The V segment lost 3 bases and the J segment 1 base; nucleotides outside the gene matches: 4. CDR1 MNHEY and CDR2 SMNVEV come from the germline V gene (reference sequence). In nucleotides, the CDR3 is TGTGCCAGCAGTTTGAGGACAGGGAGTAACTATGGCTACACCTTC. It is translated as CASSLRTGSNYGYTF.

In its sample, this clone was seen once. The V gene is TRBV2, the J gene TRBJ2-1; 10 nucleotides agree with TRBD2. The junction had 4 bases not matched to a gene; V was cut back by 2 bases and J by 3 bases. The CDR3 is 16 amino acids. Germline values: CDR1 SNHLY, CDR2 FYNNEI. The CDR3: CASSESGLAIYNEQFF. The DNA for the CDR3 is TGTGCCAGCAGTGAATCGGGACTAGCGATCTACAATGAGCAGTTCTTC.

The chain has TRBV11-2 and TRBJ2-5; 9 bases map to TRBD1. Germline V gene sequence: CDR1 SGHAT, CDR2 FQNNGV. The CDR3 has 15 amino acids. V dropped 5 bases and J dropped 3; count of bases not matched to a gene: 7. This CDR3 reads CASSRSRDREETQYF. The CDR3 region has the DNA TGTGCCAGCAGCAGAAGCCGGGACAGGGAAGAGACCCAGTACTTC.

The chain combines TRBV10-3 with TRBJ1-2; D is unclear. This CDR3 contains 13 residues. CDR1 is ENHRY and CDR2 is SYGVKD in the germline V gene. Trimming removed 0 bases at V and 4 bases at J, with 6 bases between. The DNA of the CDR3 is TGTGCCATCAGTGAGTCGGTCAGCTATGGCTACACCTTC. Protein product: CAISESVSYGYTF.

The rearrangement joins TRBV5-3 to TRBJ2-1; the match to TRBD2 covers 7 bases. TRBV5-3 is an ORF, with its function uncertain. V trimming: 6 bases; J trimming: 13 bases; junction bases outside the gene matches: 4. The CDR3 covers 10 residues. CDR3 DNA sequence: TGTGCCAGAATAAAGCGGGATCAGTTCTTC. It translates to CARIKRDQFF.

The chain carries TRBV7-8 and TRBJ1-4; D is perhaps TRBD1 (5 bases). CDR3 length: 14 residues. Germline-derived CDR1 and CDR2 are SGHVS and FQNEAQ. Trimming cost V 7 bases and J 7 bases, with 16 bases left between them. DNA of the CDR3: TGTGCCAGCACTGTTGGAGGGGCCTTTGAAAAACTGTTTTTT. It codes for CASTVGGAFEKLFF.